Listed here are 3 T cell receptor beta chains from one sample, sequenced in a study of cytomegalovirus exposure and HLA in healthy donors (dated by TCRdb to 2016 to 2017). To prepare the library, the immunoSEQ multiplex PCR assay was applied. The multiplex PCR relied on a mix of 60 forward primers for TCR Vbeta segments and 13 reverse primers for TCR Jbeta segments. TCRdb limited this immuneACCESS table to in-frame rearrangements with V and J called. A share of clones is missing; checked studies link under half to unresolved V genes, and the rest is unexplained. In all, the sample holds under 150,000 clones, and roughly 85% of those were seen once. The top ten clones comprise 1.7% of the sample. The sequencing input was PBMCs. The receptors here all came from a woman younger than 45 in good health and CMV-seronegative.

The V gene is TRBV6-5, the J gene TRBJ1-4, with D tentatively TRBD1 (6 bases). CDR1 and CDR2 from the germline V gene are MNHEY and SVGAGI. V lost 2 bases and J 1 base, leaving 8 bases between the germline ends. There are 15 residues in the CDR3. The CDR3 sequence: CASSYKGVTNEKLFF. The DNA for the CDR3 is TGTGCCAGCAGTTACAAGGGGGTAACTAATGAAAAACTGTTTTTT.

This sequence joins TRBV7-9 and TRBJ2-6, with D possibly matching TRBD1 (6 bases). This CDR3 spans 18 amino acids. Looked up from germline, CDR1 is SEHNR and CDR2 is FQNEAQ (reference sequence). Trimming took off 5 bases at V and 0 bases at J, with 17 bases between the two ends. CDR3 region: CASSVKQGLLSGANVLTF. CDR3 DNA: TGTGCCAGCAGCGTCAAACAGGGATTACTCTCTGGGGCCAACGTCCTGACTTTC.

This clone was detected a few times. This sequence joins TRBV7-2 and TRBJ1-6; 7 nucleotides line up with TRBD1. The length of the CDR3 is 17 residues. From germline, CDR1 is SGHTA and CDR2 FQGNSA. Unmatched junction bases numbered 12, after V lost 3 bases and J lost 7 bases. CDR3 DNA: TGTGCCAGCAGCTTGAGTAGCAGAATGACAGGGAATTCACCCCTCCACTTT. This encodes CASSLSSRMTGNSPLHF.